The 29 T cell receptor beta chains below come from one sample, sequenced in a study of shared clonotypes between healthy human individuals. The method was immunoSEQ multiplex PCR; TCRdb's version includes in-frame clones alone and lacks a portion of them. Seen here are around 2.1 million clones, roughly 95% observed once, and the top ten hold roughly 0.13%. The sequenced sample consisted of naive CD4+ T cells sorted from blood. Indicated subset: CD45RA+ positively selected. The source is a man younger than 35 in good health.

The chain has TRBV18 and TRBJ2-1; TRBD2 agrees at 10 bases. Unmatched junction bases numbered 8, after V lost 5 bases and J lost 7 bases. Germline loops: CDR1 KGHSH, CDR2 LQKENI. This CDR3 comprises 15 residues. CDR3 protein: CASSDLAGVLNEQFF. CDR3 coding DNA: TGTGCCAGCTCAGACCTAGCGGGAGTTTTAAATGAGCAGTTCTTC.

The gene calls are TRBV29-1 and TRBJ2-5, with a weak D call TRBD1 (6 bases). V gave up 6 bases and J gave up 2 bases, with 10 bases separating them. Germline-derived CDR1 and CDR2 are SQVTM and ANQGSEA. This CDR3 has 12 amino acids. CDR3 bases: TGCAGCGTCGGACAGATTCAAGAGACCCAGTACTTC. Translating gives CSVGQIQETQYF.

J is TRBJ2-3 and V is TRBV2; D remains ambiguous. Germline CDR1 is SNHLY and CDR2 is FYNNEI. The CDR3 runs to 16 residues. V lost 8 bases and J 0 bases, leaving 18 bases between the germline ends. CDR3 in amino acids: CASLFLKWESTDTQYF. As DNA, the CDR3 is TGTGCCAGCCTCTTCCTGAAATGGGAAAGCACAGATACGCAGTATTTT.

This clone showed up just once. The chain has TRBV6-7 and TRBJ2-5, with 7 nucleotides matching TRBD2. TRBV6-7 is treated as an ORF (open reading frame) with a function not yet certain. This CDR3 spans 14 amino acids. V lost 0 bases and J lost 5; bases outside the gene matches: 3. The CDR3, as DNA: TGTGCCAGCAGTTACTCCGGGGGGATTGAGACCCAGTACTTC. Translation gives CASSYSGGIETQYF.

V is TRBV5-1 and J is TRBJ2-3; 8 positions match TRBD1. The CDR3 runs 14 residues. Germline CDR1 reads SGHRS; CDR2 reads YFSETQ. With 6 bases clipped from V and 2 bases from J, the junction kept 5 bases outside the gene matches. The CDR3 DNA follows: TGCGCCAGCAAAACAGGGGGTACCACAGATACGCAGTATTTT. Its protein is CASKTGGTTDTQYF.

The chain links TRBV30 to TRBJ1-6, with 7 positions matching TRBD1. The CDR3 sequence is 14 residues long. CDR1 is GTSNPN, CDR2 SVGIG, per germline (reference sequence). V lost 4 bases and J lost 7; bases outside the gene matches: 7. CDR3 bases: TGTGCCTGGACCCTACGGGACAGAAATTCACCCCTCCACTTT. It yields the protein CAWTLRDRNSPLHF. The variable domain in full, with the rest retrieved from reference TRBV30 and TRBJ1-6, is SQTIHQWPATLVQPVGSPLSLECTVEGTSNPNLYWYRQAAGRGLQLLFYSVGIGQISSEVPQNLSASRPQDRQFILSSKKLLLSDSGFYLCAWTLRDRNSPLHFGNGTRLTVT.

The chain carries TRBV5-1 and TRBJ1-1, with D uncertain. Deletions cut 6 bases from V and 0 bases from J, with 12 bases between. CDR1 is SGHRS and CDR2 is YFSETQ in the germline V gene. This CDR3 spans 14 amino acids. The CDR3 is CASTSTAVNTEAFF. As DNA, the CDR3 is TGCGCCAGCACCTCCACAGCCGTGAACACTGAAGCTTTCTTT.

This chain joins TRBV27 and TRBJ1-6, with D tentatively TRBD1 (6 bases). CDR1 MNHEY and CDR2 SMNVEV come from the germline V gene (reference sequence). With 6 bases removed from V and 7 bases from J, the gap between germline ends came to 19 bases. The CDR3 covers 16 residues. The CDR3 DNA is TGTGCCAGCAGGGTGATGTCGGGGGGCTGGAATTCACCCCTCCACTTT. Protein sequence: CASRVMSGGWNSPLHF.

Note on this clone: Other DNA sequences within the sample encode an identical CDR3. The chain carries TRBV6-5 and TRBJ2-5, with D maybe TRBD2 (5 bases). The CDR3 spans 11 residues. The V and J ends lost 8 bases and 5 bases respectively, with 9 bases between them. Germline values: CDR1 MNHEY, CDR2 SVGAGI. CDR3 coding DNA: TGTGCCAGCCGGAGGTTGGAGACCCAGTACTTC. Translated, it gives CASRRLETQYF.

The chain carries TRBV9 and TRBJ2-3, with 8 bases lining up with TRBD1. V shed 4 bases, J shed 1 base, and the junction held 11 bases outside the gene matches. Germline CDR1 is SGDLS and CDR2 is YYNGEE. The CDR3 is 17 amino acids. The CDR3 region has the DNA TGTGCCAGCAGCCCCCGACAGGGGCTCCAAGGCACAGATACGCAGTATTTT. The encoded protein is CASSPRQGLQGTDTQYF.

With respect to this clone: Other DNA sequences in the sample encode the same CDR3. This rearrangement joins TRBV6-5 to TRBJ2-3; D is possibly TRBD2 (5 bases). The germline V and J ends were trimmed by 2 bases and 1 base, with 7 bases remaining between them. The CDR3 runs 14 residues. The V gene's germline CDR1 is MNHEY and CDR2 SVGAGI. The CDR3 DNA sequence: TGTGCCAGCAGTTACAGAGCGGGCACAGATACGCAGTATTTT. It is translated as CASSYRAGTDTQYF.

The chain has TRBV6-1 and TRBJ2-7; possible D gene TRBD1, 5 bases. CDR1 is MNHNS and CDR2 is SASEGT in the germline V gene. This CDR3 is 15 amino acids long. With 4 bases removed from V and 3 bases from J, the gap between germline ends came to 16 bases. The CDR3 spells CASSAVLRDSYEQYF. The CDR3 region has the DNA TGTGCCAGCAGTGCTGTTCTCCGAGACAGCTACGAGCAGTACTTC.

A remark on this clone: The same CDR3 can be traced to other DNA sequences in this sample. This sequence joins TRBV11-2 and TRBJ1-5; perhaps TRBD1 as D (5 bases). The length of the CDR3 is 14 residues. V dropped 2 bases and J dropped 6 bases, with 11 bases sitting between them. Looked up from germline, CDR1 is SGHAT and CDR2 is FQNNGV. This chain's CDR3 is CASSLSPQGQPQHF. CDR3 nucleotides: TGTGCCAGCAGCTTAAGCCCCCAGGGTCAGCCCCAGCATTTT.

The chain carries TRBV27 and TRBJ1-1; 7 bases match TRBD1. Trimming at V came to 10 bases and at J to 1 base, leaving 6 bases not matched to a gene. There are 13 residues in the CDR3. CDR1 is MNHEY, CDR2 SMNVEV, per germline (reference sequence). CDR3 in amino acids: CATRDSWNTEAFF. CDR3 sequence (DNA): TGTGCCACTCGGGACAGTTGGAACACTGAAGCTTTCTTT.

The chain has TRBV28 and TRBJ2-7; D call uncertain. V lost 2 bases to trimming and J lost 2 bases, with 7 bases between them. Germline assignment: CDR1 MDHEN and CDR2 SYDVKM. The CDR3 has 13 residues. CDR3 sequence: CASSLHSPYEQYF. The DNA of the CDR3 is TGTGCCAGCAGTTTACACAGTCCCTACGAGCAGTACTTC.

The rearrangement joins TRBV11-2 to TRBJ1-2; D is perhaps TRBD1 (6 bases). The CDR3 has 14 amino acids. CDR1 and CDR2 (germline): SGHAT, FQNNGV. V was pared by 5 bases and J by 6 bases, with 16 bases between. CDR3 loop: CASSPQQGLNGYTF. CDR3 DNA sequence: TGTGCCAGCAGCCCACAGCAGGGGTTGAATGGCTACACCTTC.

A note on this clone: At the DNA level, this CDR3 is encoded by other sequences in the same sample as well. The genes are TRBV6-5 and TRBJ2-7; TRBD2 agrees at 11 bases. CDR3 size: 16 residues. Germline CDR1 and CDR2: MNHEY and SVGAGI. Trimming took 2 bases from V and 3 from J; bases not matched to a gene: 6. CDR3 loop: CASSYGTSGPFYEQYF. The CDR3 nucleotides read TGTGCCAGCAGTTACGGGACTAGCGGACCTTTCTACGAGCAGTACTTC.

J is TRBJ1-5 and V is TRBV15; TRBD1 matches at 8 bases. This CDR3 is 16 amino acids long. CDR1 and CDR2 from the germline V gene are LNHNV and YYDKDF (reference sequence). V lost 0 bases, J lost 6 bases, and 7 bases stayed unmatched. CDR3 sequence (DNA): TGTGCCACCAGCAGAGAAGACAGGGGAAAAGGTCAGCCCCAGCATTTT. The encoded protein is CATSREDRGKGQPQHF.

The rearrangement uses TRBV5-6 and TRBJ2-1; TRBD2 matches at 7 bases. The V gene's germline CDR1 is SGHDT and CDR2 YYEEEE. Trimming cost V 0 bases and J 3 bases; bases outside gene matches: 6. This CDR3 has 16 amino acids. CDR3 in amino acids: CASSLVPGTIYNEQFF. The CDR3 DNA sequence: TGTGCCAGCAGCTTGGTCCCCGGGACTATCTACAATGAGCAGTTCTTC.

The chain couples TRBV2 to TRBJ1-6; 9 bases line up with TRBD1. Germline V lookup: CDR1 SNHLY, CDR2 FYNNEI. The V segment lost 10 bases and the J segment 7 bases; nucleotides outside the gene matches: 5. This CDR3 region has 13 residues. The CDR3 bases are TGTGCCACCAAGGGACAGGGAAATTCACCCCTCCACTTT. Protein: CATKGQGNSPLHF.

The rearrangement joins TRBV6-1 to TRBJ2-7; 8 positions agree with TRBD1. The CDR3 runs 14 residues. CDR1 is MNHNS and CDR2 is SASEGT in the germline V gene. Germline trimming cut 7 bases from V and 2 bases from J; bases unmatched to any gene: 7. CDR3 loop: CASTLGQGPYEQYF. As DNA, the CDR3 is TGTGCCAGCACCCTTGGACAGGGCCCCTACGAGCAGTACTTC.

This chain joins TRBV6-6 and TRBJ2-7; a possible D gene is TRBD1 (6 bases). Germline V gives CDR1 MNHNY, CDR2 SVGAGI (reference sequence). V lost 6 bases, J lost 2 bases, and 8 bases lay in between. This CDR3 spans 12 amino acids. The CDR3 DNA sequence: TGTGCCAGCAGAGGGACAACCTACGAGCAGTACTTC. Protein product: CASRGTTYEQYF.

The count of this clone is one. V and J are TRBV10-3 and TRBJ2-2; no reliable D call. Trimming removed 2 bases at V and 7 bases at J, with 11 bases between. CDR1 ENHRY and CDR2 SYGVKD come from the germline V gene. The CDR3 totals 14 residues. This CDR3 reads CAISEKGKVGELFF. CDR3 coding DNA: TGTGCCATCAGTGAGAAAGGGAAGGTCGGGGAGCTGTTTTTT.

CDR3 bases: TGTGCCAGCAGTCCACAGGGGGGACTCAATCAGCCCCAGCATTTT. It specifies CASSPQGGLNQPQHF. The chain combines TRBV7-2 with TRBJ1-5; 8 positions match TRBD1. The CDR3 totals 15 residues. After removal of 6 bases from V and 3 bases from J, the junction contained 7 bases not matched to a gene. CDR1 and CDR2 from the germline V gene are SGHTA and FQGNSA. Full variable domain (outside the CDR3, taken from reference TRBV7-2 and TRBJ1-5): GAGVSQSPSNKVTEKGKDVELRCDPISGHTALYWYRQSLGQGLEFLIYFQGNSAPDKSGLPSDRFSAERTGGSVSTLTIQRTQQEDSAVYLCASSPQGGLNQPQHFGDGTRLSIL.

This clone showed up just a few times. The V gene is TRBV18, the J gene TRBJ1-2; tentatively, D is TRBD1 (6 bases). This CDR3 is built from 14 residues. Germline CDR1 and CDR2: KGHSH and LQKENI. Trimming removed 1 base at V and 8 bases at J, with 14 bases between. CDR3 coding DNA: TGTGCCAGCTCACCACTAGGCGCCGGGGGCGGCTACACCTTC. This gives the protein CASSPLGAGGGYTF.

This clone was found a few times. The chain joins TRBV7-9 to TRBJ2-3, with no clear D. The CDR3 length is 12 residues. Between the trimmed V and J ends, which lost 6 bases and 2 bases, there was a span of 6 bases. Germline CDR1 and CDR2: SEHNR and FQNEAQ (reference sequence). CDR3 coding DNA: TGTGCCAGCAGTTGGGTCACAGATACGCAGTATTTT. The encoded protein is CASSWVTDTQYF.

The chain carries TRBV29-1 and TRBJ2-5; D gene uncertain. This CDR3 region has 12 residues. V was shortened by 7 bases and J by 2 bases, with 11 bases between the two germline ends. Germline V gene lookup returns CDR1 SQVTM and CDR2 ANQGSEA. The CDR3 loop is CSARSIQETQYF. As DNA, the CDR3 is TGCAGCGCCCGCTCCATACAAGAGACCCAGTACTTC.

CDR3 sequence (DNA): TGTGCCAGCAGAGCCCGACTAGATCCTTACAATGAGCAGTTCTTC. It translates to CASRARLDPYNEQFF. The J gene is TRBJ2-1, the V gene TRBV6-1; D is perhaps TRBD2 (6 bases). The V gene lost 6 bases and the J gene lost 4 bases, with 16 bases spanning the gap. CDR3 length: 15 residues. Looked up from germline, CDR1 is MNHNS and CDR2 is SASEGT.

The chain joins TRBV6-5 to TRBJ2-5; D is perhaps TRBD1 or TRBD2 (5 bases each). The V and J ends lost 6 bases and 4 bases respectively, with 18 bases between them. The CDR3 covers 15 residues. Germline CDR1 is MNHEY and CDR2 is SVGAGI. The CDR3 region has the DNA TGTGCCAGCAGACAGGCTGCGGGTTTGACAGAGACCCAGTACTTC. This sequence encodes CASRQAAGLTETQYF.